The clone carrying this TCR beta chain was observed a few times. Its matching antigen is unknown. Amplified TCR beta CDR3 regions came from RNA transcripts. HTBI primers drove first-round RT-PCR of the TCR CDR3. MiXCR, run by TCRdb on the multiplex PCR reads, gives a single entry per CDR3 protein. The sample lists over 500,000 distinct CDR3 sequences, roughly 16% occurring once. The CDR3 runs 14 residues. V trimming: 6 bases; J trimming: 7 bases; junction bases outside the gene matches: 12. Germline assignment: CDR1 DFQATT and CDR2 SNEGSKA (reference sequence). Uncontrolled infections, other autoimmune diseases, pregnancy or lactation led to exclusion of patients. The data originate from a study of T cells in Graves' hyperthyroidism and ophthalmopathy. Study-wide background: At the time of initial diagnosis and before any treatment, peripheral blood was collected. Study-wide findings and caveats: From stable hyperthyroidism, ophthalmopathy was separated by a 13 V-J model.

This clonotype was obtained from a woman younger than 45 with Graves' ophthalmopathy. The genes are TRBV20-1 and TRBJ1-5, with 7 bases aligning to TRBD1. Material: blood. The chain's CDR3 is CSARPRGGGQPQHF. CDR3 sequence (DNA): TGCAGTGCAAGACCCAGGGGGGGGGGACAGCCCCAGCATTTT.